Following are 31 T cell receptor beta chains from one sample sequenced in a study of cytomegalovirus exposure and HLA in healthy donors. Both 60 Vbeta primers and 13 Jbeta primers went into the PCR. Here immunoSEQ multiplex PCR was the method, and the copy in TCRdb shows in-frame clones only, minus some. The data contain roughly 140,000 clones, approximately 80% of them seen just once; the ten biggest clones take up approximately 2.3%. The source material was PBMCs. Every receptor here comes from a male donor in good health and CMV-seronegative.

The chain is built from TRBV7-9 and TRBJ2-7; 8 bases align to TRBD2. The CDR3 runs 15 residues. In germline, CDR1 is SEHNR, CDR2 FQNEAQ (reference sequence). Germline trimming cut 6 bases from V and 3 bases from J; bases unmatched to any gene: 10. The CDR3: CASSSGGGRDYEQYF. The CDR3 DNA follows: TGTGCCAGCAGTTCAGGCGGGGGGCGAGACTACGAGCAGTACTTC.

This chain links TRBV7-9 with TRBJ1-2; D is ambiguous. This CDR3 is built from 12 residues. The V gene lost 8 bases and the J gene lost 2 bases, with 9 bases spanning the gap. Germline CDR1 reads SEHNR; CDR2 reads FQNEAQ (reference sequence). The CDR3 here is CASLGVNYGYTF. The CDR3 DNA reads TGTGCCAGCTTAGGAGTAAACTATGGCTACACCTTC.

The chain combines TRBV7-9 with TRBJ2-1; weak D call: TRBD2 (6 bases). The CDR3 has 13 residues. Trimming removed 5 bases at V and 12 bases at J, with 17 bases between. Germline CDR1 SEHNR, CDR2 FQNEAQ (reference sequence). CDR3 DNA: TGTGCCAGCAGCGAGGTGCCGGGGGATGGGCAGTTCTTC. Encoded protein: CASSEVPGDGQFF.

This chain links TRBV5-1 with TRBJ2-7, with 12 positions matching TRBD1. V was clipped by 3 bases and J by 7 bases; unmatched bases: 11. This CDR3 has 16 residues. Germline V gene sequence: CDR1 SGHRS, CDR2 YFSETQ. In DNA, the CDR3 is TGCGCCAGCAGCTACACCTTGGGACAGGGGGCGTTTGAGCAGTACTTC. Encoded protein: CASSYTLGQGAFEQYF.

The chain has TRBV30 and TRBJ2-7; D not certain. V dropped 5 bases and J dropped 3 bases, with 14 bases sitting between them. The CDR3 has 13 amino acids. Looked up from germline, CDR1 is GTSNPN and CDR2 is SVGIG (reference sequence). CDR3 sequence (DNA): TGTGCCTGGTCCCTAGGCCCCATCTACGAGCAGTACTTC. It translates to CAWSLGPIYEQYF.

The chain uses TRBV11-3 and TRBJ2-2, with a weak D call TRBD2 (5 bases). This CDR3 comprises 16 residues. The V gene's germline CDR1 is SGHNT and CDR2 YENEEA. V was shortened by 1 base and J by 4 bases, with 13 bases between the two germline ends. In DNA form, the CDR3 reads TGTGCCAGCAGCTTAGGGGCTAGCTTGTTCACCGGGGAGCTGTTTTTT. It specifies CASSLGASLFTGELFF.

This clone was picked up one time. The gene calls are TRBV6-5 and TRBJ1-5, with 8 bases aligning to TRBD1. This CDR3 comprises 14 residues. V dropped 8 bases and J dropped 5; count of bases not matched to a gene: 8. CDR1 MNHEY and CDR2 SVGAGI come from the germline V gene. The CDR3 loop reads CASALGTGDQPQHF. The CDR3 DNA reads TGTGCCAGCGCCCTTGGGACAGGTGATCAGCCCCAGCATTTT.

This clone occurred once. The V call is TRBV5-6, the J call TRBJ1-1; TRBD1 matches 7 bases. This CDR3 region has 17 residues. V was pared by 0 bases and J by 5 bases, with 13 bases of the junction left unmatched. Germline V gene sequence: CDR1 SGHDT, CDR2 YYEEEE. The CDR3 nucleotides read TGTGCCAGCAGCTTGGGGGTGGGACAGACGAGAACAACTGAAGCTTTCTTT. Its protein is CASSLGVGQTRTTEAFF.

The rearrangement uses TRBV9 and TRBJ2-2; 10 bases map to TRBD2. Per germline, CDR1 SGDLS and CDR2 YYNGEE. The CDR3 runs to 19 residues. The V and J ends lost 0 bases and 0 bases, in that order; junction bases with no gene match: 8. For the CDR3, the DNA is TGTGCCAGCAGCGTAGCTAAGACTAGCGGGTCCTCGAACACCGGGGAGCTGTTTTTT. It encodes CASSVAKTSGSSNTGELFF.

The chain combines TRBV7-2 with TRBJ2-7; the match to TRBD1 covers 8 bases. J was trimmed by 4 bases and V by 1 base; bases with no gene match: 9. This CDR3 has 16 amino acids. Germline V lookup: CDR1 SGHTA, CDR2 FQGNSA. This chain's CDR3 is CASSLGSTGGRYEQYF. The DNA for the CDR3 is TGTGCCAGCAGCTTAGGTTCCACAGGGGGGAGATACGAGCAGTACTTC.

The chain uses TRBV28 and TRBJ1-2; D call uncertain. Looked up from germline, CDR1 is MDHEN and CDR2 is SYDVKM. The CDR3 is 15 amino acids. The V end was cut by 3 bases, the J end by 4 bases, with 15 bases between. CDR3 nucleotides: TGTGCCAGCAGTTTTGCGGCGGGCGGTAGCTATGGCTACACCTTC. It yields the protein CASSFAAGGSYGYTF.

V is TRBV7-2 and J is TRBJ2-3, with D possibly being TRBD2 (6 bases). Germline CDR1 is SGHTA and CDR2 is FQGNSA. V lost 5 bases and J 6 bases, leaving 24 bases between the germline ends. This CDR3 has 17 amino acids. Here the CDR3 DNA reads TGTGCCAGCAGCCTCGAGTTGGGACTGTCCCTCGGGGATACGCAGTATTTT. It specifies CASSLELGLSLGDTQYF.

This clone was observed a few times. The rearrangement uses TRBV6-1 and TRBJ1-5, with D possibly matching TRBD1 (5 bases). The germline V gene encodes CDR1 MNHNS and CDR2 SASEGT. This CDR3 spans 15 amino acids. The germline V and J ends were trimmed by 7 bases and 3 bases, with 16 bases remaining between them. CDR3 amino acids: CASTPVQGSNQPQHF. Here the CDR3 DNA reads TGTGCCAGCACGCCCGTTCAGGGCTCCAATCAGCCCCAGCATTTT.

About this clone itself: In this CDR3 the conserved last residue, phenylalanine or tryptophan, is missing, so a read error is likely. The J gene is TRBJ1-2, the V gene TRBV15; TRBD1 matches at 7 bases. This CDR3 region has 15 residues. V lost 0 bases, J lost 6 bases, and 7 bases stayed unmatched. The germline CDR1 and CDR2 sequences are LNHNV and YYDKDF (reference sequence). CDR3 sequence: CATSRDRTGDDGYTL. The CDR3 coding sequence is TGTGCCACCAGCAGAGACCGGACAGGAGATGATGGCTACACCCTC.

This clone was seen a single time. J is TRBJ2-1 and V is TRBV7-3; the match to TRBD2 covers 7 bases. V gave up 5 bases and J gave up 0 bases; unmatched junction bases: 7. CDR1 is SGHTA and CDR2 is FQGTGA in the germline V gene. The CDR3 loop spans 16 amino acids. CDR3 DNA: TGTGCCAGCAGCACTATCGGCGGGAGCTCCTACAATGAGCAGTTCTTC. This translates into CASSTIGGSSYNEQFF.

This clone was observed a few times. This sequence joins TRBV5-4 and TRBJ2-1, with 8 bases matching TRBD2. Germline V gene lookup returns CDR1 SGHNT and CDR2 YYREEE (reference sequence). CDR3 length equals 16 residues. The V and J ends lost 4 bases and 6 bases, in that order; junction bases with no gene match: 12. CDR3 bases: TGTGCCAGCAGCCGTTTAGCGGGAATGCGCGGCAATGAGCAGTTCTTC. It translates to CASSRLAGMRGNEQFF.

In its sample, this clone was seen once. The DNA for the CDR3 is TGTGCCAGCAGCTCCGGGTCAAACACCGGGGAGCTGTTTTTT. Its translation: CASSSGSNTGELFF. This rearrangement joins TRBV7-7 to TRBJ2-2; no reliable D call. Germline V gene sequence: CDR1 SSHAT, CDR2 FNYEAQ (reference sequence). The V end lost 4 bases, the J end lost 2 bases, and 8 bases lay between the germline ends. The CDR3 covers 14 residues.

The table lists this clone with a few counts. The chain combines TRBV4-1 with TRBJ1-2, with D perhaps matching TRBD1 (6 bases). Trimming stripped 4 bases from V and 1 base from J, with 13 bases between. Germline V gene lookup returns CDR1 MGHRA and CDR2 YSYEKL. The CDR3 sequence is 15 residues long. The CDR3 DNA follows: TGCGCCAGCAGCCCGGACCGGGACATTAACTATGGCTACACCTTC. This gives the protein CASSPDRDINYGYTF.

CDR3 coding DNA: TGTGCCAGCAGTTTAGGGCAAAACGAGCAGTACTTC. It encodes CASSLGQNEQYF. The chain employs TRBV28 and TRBJ2-7; D not certain. The germline V and J ends were trimmed by 2 bases and 5 bases, with 7 bases remaining between them. Germline loops: CDR1 MDHEN, CDR2 SYDVKM. The CDR3 consists of 12 residues.

The chain has TRBV5-1 and TRBJ2-3; 15 nucleotides align to TRBD2. The CDR3 length is 16 residues. The junction had 4 bases not matched to a gene; V was cut back by 5 bases and J by 3 bases. Germline assignment: CDR1 SGHRS and CDR2 YFSETQ. The CDR3 DNA follows: TGCGCCAGCAGACAAGGGACTAGCGGGAGGACAGATACGCAGTATTTT. As protein: CASRQGTSGRTDTQYF. Full variable domain (rest looked up from reference TRBV5-1 and TRBJ2-3): KAGVTQTPRYLIKTRGQQVTLSCSPISGHRSVSWYQQTPGQGLQFLFEYFSETQRNKGNFPGRFSGRQFSNSRSEMNVSTLELGDSALYLCASRQGTSGRTDTQYFGPGTRLTVL.

This clone came up a few times. The gene calls are TRBV7-9 and TRBJ1-3; no clear D gene. The V end was cut by 4 bases, the J end by 7 bases, with 8 bases between. From germline, CDR1 is SEHNR and CDR2 FQNEAQ (reference sequence). The CDR3 is 12 residues long. The CDR3 coding sequence is TGTGCCAGCAGCTGGAGTGAGAACACCATATATTTT. Protein: CASSWSENTIYF. Full variable domain (missing parts from reference TRBV7-9 and TRBJ1-3): DTGVSQNPRHKITKRGQNVTFRCDPISEHNRLYWYRQTLGQGPEFLTYFQNEAQLEKSRLLSDRFSAERPKGSFSTLEIQRTEQGDSAMYLCASSWSENTIYFGEGSWLTVV.

This clone has more than one count but fewer than ten. This chain connects TRBV13 to TRBJ1-5; TRBD1 is a possible D gene (5 bases). This CDR3 has 15 residues. Trimming shortened V by 4 bases and J by 1 base, and 11 bases separated the two germline ends. CDR1 and CDR2 from the germline V gene are PRHDT and FYEKMQ (reference sequence). This chain's CDR3 is CASSSGRGSNQPQHF. DNA for the CDR3: TGTGCCAGCAGCTCCGGACGGGGGAGCAATCAGCCCCAGCATTTT.

CDR3 region: CASSQGPEHSYEQYF. CDR3 coding DNA: TGCGCCAGCAGCCAAGGGCCGGAGCACTCCTACGAGCAGTACTTC. This sequence joins TRBV4-3 and TRBJ2-7; D unresolved. The V end was cut by 1 base, the J end by 0 bases, with 10 bases between. The CDR3 covers 15 residues. Germline lookup yields CDR1 LGHNA and CDR2 YSLEER.

The chain recombines TRBV4-2 with TRBJ1-2, with D maybe TRBD1 (6 bases). Trimming removed 4 bases at V and 3 bases at J, with 21 bases between. This CDR3 contains 17 residues. Germline CDR1 reads LGHNA; CDR2 reads YNFKEQ. CDR3 protein: CASSLGEGGEAYYGYTF. CDR3 bases: TGTGCCAGCAGCCTCGGAGAAGGGGGGGAGGCATACTATGGCTACACCTTC.

Written as DNA, the CDR3 is TGTGCCAGCAGTTCACCTCAGGACTGGGTAGGTGGAGAGACCCAGTACTTC. Protein: CASSSPQDWVGGETQYF. The chain employs TRBV28 and TRBJ2-5; tentative D call: TRBD2 (5 bases). CDR1 is MDHEN, CDR2 SYDVKM, per germline. Trimming cost V 4 bases and J 4 bases, with 22 bases left between them. CDR3 length: 17 residues.

This clone has only a few counts. The chain uses TRBV11-2 and TRBJ2-7, with 9 bases lining up with TRBD2. The CDR3 totals 17 residues. Trimming cost V 5 bases and J 3 bases; bases outside gene matches: 14. CDR1 SGHAT and CDR2 FQNNGV come from the germline V gene. CDR3 in DNA: TGTGCCAGCAGCCCCCGAGGGGCTAGCGGGACCTTCTACGAGCAGTACTTC. Protein: CASSPRGASGTFYEQYF.

This CDR3 is CSVEDLPGGGEQYF. CDR3 bases: TGCAGCGTTGAAGATCTCCCCGGCGGGGGGGAGCAGTACTTC. This rearrangement joins TRBV29-1 to TRBJ2-7; 8 bases match TRBD2. Trimming at V came to 0 bases and at J to 7 bases, leaving 8 bases not matched to a gene. The CDR3 runs 14 residues. Per germline, CDR1 SQVTM and CDR2 ANQGSEA.

In DNA, the CDR3 is TGCAGCGTCGCGTTCGTACTGAGCACAGATACGCAGTATTTT. This encodes CSVAFVLSTDTQYF. V gene TRBV29-1 combines with J gene TRBJ2-3; no reliable D call. The CDR3 spans 14 residues. The germline V and J ends were trimmed by 6 bases and 0 bases, with 13 bases remaining between them. The germline CDR1 and CDR2 sequences are SQVTM and ANQGSEA.

J is TRBJ2-1 and V is TRBV7-2; D possibly corresponds to TRBD2 (8 bases). Trimming cost V 6 bases and J 10 bases, with 22 bases left between them. CDR1 is SGHTA, CDR2 FQGNSA, per germline. The CDR3 totals 15 residues. DNA for the CDR3: TGTGCCAGCAGGCCGCGCCGGGAGGGGGCACACGAGCAGTTCTTC. This translates into CASRPRREGAHEQFF.

As DNA, the CDR3 is TGTGCCAGCAGCGCCGGGACTCAAGCTAACTATGGCTACACCTTC. The encoded protein is CASSAGTQANYGYTF. The chain carries TRBV9 and TRBJ1-2; possibly TRBD1 for D (5 bases). Trimming removed 3 bases from V and 0 bases from J, with 12 bases in between. The CDR3 is 15 amino acids. In germline, CDR1 is SGDLS, CDR2 YYNGEE.

The V call is TRBV15, the J call TRBJ1-3; the D gene is possibly TRBD1 (5 bases). Looked up from germline, CDR1 is LNHNV and CDR2 is YYDKDF (reference sequence). Trimming took off 3 bases at V and 0 bases at J, with 12 bases between the two ends. The CDR3 contains 16 residues. The CDR3 DNA is TGTGCCACCAGCAGTGGAGGGACTTACTCTGGAAACACCATATATTTT. Translated, it gives CATSSGGTYSGNTIYF. Full variable domain (remainder filled in from reference TRBV15 and TRBJ1-3): DAMVIQNPRYQVTQFGKPVTLSCSQTLNHNVMYWYQQKSSQAPKLLFHYYDKDFNNEADTPDNFQSRRPNTSFCFLDIRSPGLGDTAMYLCATSSGGTYSGNTIYFGEGSWLTVV.